These 19 T cell receptor beta chains were sequenced from one sample in a study of blood T cell repertoires in COVID-19. TCRdb keeps only in-frame clones here, not all; method: immunoSEQ multiplex PCR. The data show about 26,000 clones, about 90% seen once. Sequenced input: peripheral blood. These receptors originate from a man between 65 and 80 years old with acute or convalescent COVID-19.

V and J are TRBV18 and TRBJ2-5, with D unresolved. Trimming left V 1 base short and J 3 bases short, with 9 bases between. The CDR3 extends over 14 amino acids. Germline-derived CDR1 and CDR2 are KGHSH and LQKENI. CDR3 DNA sequence: TGTGCCAGCTCACCACGCTCCGGAGAAGAGACCCAGTACTTC. It encodes CASSPRSGEETQYF.

The DNA for the CDR3 is TGTGCCAGCAGCCAGGGACAGCCCTCTTCCTATGGCTACACCTTC. Translated, it gives CASSQGQPSSYGYTF. The J gene is TRBJ1-2, the V gene TRBV6-2 or TRBV6-3, with 7 nucleotides matching TRBD1. The CDR3 loop spans 15 amino acids. The ends lost 6 bases at V and 4 bases at J; junction bases unmatched: 11. The germline V gene has CDR1 MNHEY and CDR2 SVGEGT.

This rearrangement joins TRBV12-3 or TRBV12-4 to TRBJ2-7, with a possible D match to TRBD2 (6 bases). V was trimmed by 4 bases and J by 4 bases, leaving 11 bases between them. The length of the CDR3 is 13 residues. This chain's CDR3 is CASSSSGAYEQYF. The DNA of the CDR3 is TGTGCCAGCAGTTCGTCGGGAGCGTACGAGCAGTACTTC.

CDR3 amino acids: CASSFGTSRFF. CDR3 coding DNA: TGTGCCAGCAGCTTTGGGACTAGCAGGTTTTTT. The rearrangement joins TRBV7-2 to TRBJ2-2; TRBD2 matches at 9 bases. This CDR3 spans 11 amino acids. V lost 3 bases to trimming and J lost 16 bases; unmatched junction nucleotides: 3. CDR1 and CDR2 from the germline V gene are SGHTA and FQGNSA.

The V and J genes are TRBV9 and TRBJ1-3; no clear D. Looked up from germline, CDR1 is SGDLS and CDR2 is YYNGEE. V lost 4 bases and J lost 3, with 8 bases in between. There are 13 residues in the CDR3. The CDR3 DNA follows: TGTGCCAGCAGCCCACCAGGTGGAAACACCATATATTTT. It encodes CASSPPGGNTIYF.

The rearrangement links TRBV2 to TRBJ1-2; D call uncertain. The CDR3 spans 10 residues. Trimming shortened V by 8 bases and J by 4 bases, and 5 bases separated the two germline ends. CDR1 is SNHLY and CDR2 is FYNNEI in the germline V gene. CDR3 in DNA: TGTGCCAGCCATTCCTATGGCTACACCTTC. The encoded protein is CASHSYGYTF.

This chain joins TRBV7-9 and TRBJ2-5; 9 bases agree with TRBD2. The CDR3 runs to 14 residues. Trimming took 4 bases from V and 3 from J; bases not matched to a gene: 3. Germline V lookup: CDR1 SEHNR, CDR2 FQNEAQ (reference sequence). The CDR3 nucleotides are TGTGCCAGCAGCTCAGCTAGCGGGGAAGAGACCCAGTACTTC. Translating gives CASSSASGEETQYF. Based on the CDR3 plus reference TRBV7-9 and TRBJ2-5, the full variable domain is DTGVSQNPRHKITKRGQNVTFRCDPISEHNRLYWYRQTLGQGPEFLTYFQNEAQLEKSRLLSDRFSAERPKGSFSTLEIQRTEQGDSAMYLCASSSASGEETQYFGPGTRLLVL.

The V and J genes are TRBV14 and TRBJ2-4; 8 bases align to TRBD1. J gave up 9 bases and V 3 bases, and 7 bases lay outside the gene matches. The germline V gene has CDR1 SGHDN and CDR2 FVKESK. The CDR3 sequence is 14 residues long. The CDR3 DNA is TGTGCCAGCAGCCAGCTGACAGGGGAGGTCATTCAGTACTTC. Its protein is CASSQLTGEVIQYF.

This clone was detected once. The chain combines TRBV6-6 with TRBJ1-2; 8 nucleotides match TRBD1. CDR3 length: 14 amino acids. After removal of 6 bases from V and 0 bases from J, the junction contained 3 bases not matched to a gene. Germline CDR1 reads MNHNY; CDR2 reads SVGAGI (reference sequence). The CDR3 DNA reads TGTGCCAGCAGGGTGACAGGGGCTAACTATGGCTACACCTTC. Amino acid sequence: CASRVTGANYGYTF.

The chain combines TRBV5-6 with TRBJ2-7; 9 nucleotides align to TRBD2. The CDR3 spans 15 residues. Per the germline V gene, CDR1 is SGHDT and CDR2 is YYEEEE. The V segment lost 3 bases and the J segment 5 bases; nucleotides outside the gene matches: 9. DNA of the CDR3: TGTGCCAGCAGCTGGCGCCAGCGGGAGGACCACGAGCAGTACTTC. Translating it yields CASSWRQREDHEQYF. Combining the CDR3 with reference TRBV5-6 and TRBJ2-7 gives the whole variable domain DAGVTQSPTHLIKTRGQQVTLRCSPKSGHDTVSWYQQALGQGPQFIFQYYEEEERQRGNFPDRFSGHQFPNYSSELNVNALLLGDSALYLCASSWRQREDHEQYFGPGTRLTVT.

This chain uses TRBV28 with TRBJ1-1; D is perhaps TRBD1 (5 bases). Germline loops: CDR1 MDHEN, CDR2 SYDVKM. The V end lost 10 bases, the J end lost 7 bases, and 16 bases lay between the germline ends. The CDR3 spans 12 residues. The CDR3 DNA follows: TGTGCCACCCGATTAAATCAGGGTGAAGCTTTCTTT. Amino acids: CATRLNQGEAFF.

The chain couples TRBV4-2 to TRBJ1-4; 7 bases align to TRBD1. The CDR3 is 14 residues long. Germline V gene sequence: CDR1 LGHNA, CDR2 YNFKEQ. V was clipped by 1 base and J by 10 bases; unmatched bases: 6. The CDR3 loop is CASSQAPGGPKLFF. CDR3 nucleotides: TGTGCCAGCAGCCAAGCGCCAGGGGGGCCAAAACTGTTTTTT.

The genes are TRBV28 and TRBJ1-1; D unresolved. V lost 6 bases and J lost 4, with 9 bases in between. In germline, CDR1 is MDHEN, CDR2 SYDVKM. There are 12 residues in the CDR3. The CDR3 region is CASREMSTEAFF. The CDR3 coding sequence is TGTGCCAGCAGGGAGATGAGCACTGAAGCTTTCTTT.

The chain carries TRBV7-9 and TRBJ2-5, with TRBD2 matching 14 bases. V was pared by 5 bases and J by 1 base, with 6 bases of the junction left unmatched. Germline lookup yields CDR1 SEHNR and CDR2 FQNEAQ (reference sequence). The CDR3 extends over 17 amino acids. DNA of the CDR3: TGTGCCAGCAGCCCGACTAGCGGGAGGGCCTCCCAAGAGACCCAGTACTTC. Encoded protein: CASSPTSGRASQETQYF.

This chain connects TRBV27 to TRBJ1-5; 7 positions agree with TRBD1. The V gene's germline CDR1 is MNHEY and CDR2 SMNVEV (reference sequence). The CDR3 runs 16 residues. V trimming: 2 bases; J trimming: 0 bases; junction bases outside the gene matches: 4. Here the CDR3 reads CASSLQGVNSNQPQHF. The DNA for the CDR3 is TGTGCCAGCAGTTTACAGGGGGTTAATAGCAATCAGCCCCAGCATTTT.

The J gene is TRBJ1-1, the V gene TRBV6-5; no firm D call. V lost 0 bases and J 1 base, leaving 9 bases between the germline ends. The CDR3 extends over 15 amino acids. CDR1 is MNHEY and CDR2 is SVGAGI in the germline V gene. The CDR3 is CASSYSEHRNTEAFF. The CDR3 nucleotides are TGTGCCAGCAGTTACTCAGAACACCGGAACACTGAAGCTTTCTTT.

The chain recombines TRBV7-2 with TRBJ2-1; 11 bases are a match to TRBD1. J gave up 8 bases and V 8 bases, and 14 bases lay outside the gene matches. CDR1 SGHTA and CDR2 FQGNSA come from the germline V gene. The CDR3 spans 16 residues. CDR3 bases: TGTGCCAGCGGCCGTAGGGGCGGGACAGGGGGGTATGAGCAGTTCTTC. Residues: CASGRRGGTGGYEQFF.

The chain recombines TRBV19 with TRBJ2-2; D is unresolved. V shed 3 bases and J shed 6 bases, with 5 bases lying between them. The CDR3 loop spans 12 amino acids. Germline loops: CDR1 LNHDA, CDR2 SQIVND (reference sequence). CDR3 residues: CASSMSAGELFF. The DNA of the CDR3 is TGTGCCAGTAGTATGTCGGCCGGGGAGCTGTTTTTT.

This clone is categorized as large (0.1 to 1%). The genes are TRBV6-5 and TRBJ2-3, with unresolved D. This CDR3 is built from 13 residues. V gave up 7 bases and J gave up 2 bases, with 10 bases separating them. CDR1 is MNHEY and CDR2 is SVGAGI in the germline V gene. CDR3: CASTETPTDTQYF. CDR3 in DNA: TGTGCCAGCACCGAAACACCCACAGATACGCAGTATTTT.